This T cell receptor (beta chain) originates from a study of blood T cell repertoires in COVID-19. Study as a whole: Acute and convalescent COVID-19 specimens originated in the United States, Italy and Spain. In each case, the material was cDNA or gDNA derived from T cells, B-cell-depleted T cells, or PBMCs.

The authors' processing: Reference gene primer amplification in the assay estimated nucleated cell counts. Data came from immunoSEQ multiplex PCR; TCRdb stores just in-frame clones and leaves some out. Clone size and the V and J calls come from that table; the DNA yielded D and trimming. The data hold a few hundred thousand clones, with roughly nine tenths observed a single time. J was trimmed by 4 bases and V by 4 bases; bases with no gene match: 3. In germline, CDR1 is SGHVS, CDR2 FQNEAQ. This CDR3 contains 13 residues. V and J are TRBV7-8 and TRBJ1-1; 7 bases align to TRBD1. Sequencing was done on a sample of peripheral blood. The origin of this receptor is a man aged 18-30 years with active or convalescent COVID-19. CDR3 in amino acids: CASSSTGTTEAFF. The CDR3 region has the DNA TGTGCCAGCAGCTCGACAGGGACCACTGAAGCTTTCTTT.